Below, 17 T cell receptor beta chains from the same sample are listed, as sequenced in a study of control samples from healthy donors and cancer patients. Sequencing was performed with immunoSEQ multiplex PCR; in TCRdb, only in-frame clones are kept and a portion is missing. This repertoire shows over 100,000 clones, 90% found once; its top ten account for 4% to 4.5%. The sequenced sample consisted of blood. These receptors were collected from a human donor in good health. The donor label of this sample is uncertain.

The V and J genes are TRBV12-3 or TRBV12-4 and TRBJ2-3; D unresolved. Deletions cut 6 bases from V and 1 base from J, with 8 bases between. The CDR3 is 13 amino acids. This CDR3 is CASSLRGTDTQYF. The CDR3 nucleotides read TGTGCCAGCAGCCTGCGAGGCACAGATACGCAGTATTTT.

The V and J genes are TRBV18 and TRBJ2-7; D gene unclear. V lost 5 bases, J lost 2 bases, and 13 bases lay in between. Germline V gene sequence: CDR1 KGHSH, CDR2 LQKENI. The CDR3 is made up of 14 amino acids. The CDR3 loop is CASSYEGFTYEQYF. The CDR3 DNA follows: TGTGCCAGCTCATACGAAGGTTTCACCTACGAGCAGTACTTC.

This sequence joins TRBV18 and TRBJ2-1; 7 positions match TRBD2. The trim removed 3 bases at V and 5 bases at J, leaving 10 bases unmatched. This CDR3 is built from 16 residues. The germline CDR1 and CDR2 sequences are KGHSH and LQKENI. The CDR3 DNA sequence: TGTGCCAGCTCACCCGCCAGCGGGGCAACCCACAATGAGCAGTTCTTC. Translating gives CASSPASGATHNEQFF.

A word on this clone: One base away lies a much larger clone, so this may be a sequencing read error. The rearrangement joins TRBV14 to TRBJ2-6; D call uncertain. V lost 1 base, J lost 0 bases, and 4 bases lay in between. The CDR3 spans 15 residues. CDR1 and CDR2 (germline): SGHDN, FVKESK. CDR3 coding DNA: TGTGCCAGCAGCCAAGGCAGCTCTGGGGCCAACGTCCTGACTTTC. This translates into CASSQGSSGANVLTF.

The chain joins TRBV7-3 to TRBJ1-3, with D unclear. V gave up 2 bases and J gave up 6 bases, with 17 bases separating them. CDR1 is SGHTA and CDR2 is FQGTGA in the germline V gene. CDR3 length: 16 residues. This CDR3 reads CASSLDCEENENTIYF. The CDR3, as DNA: TGTGCCAGCAGCTTAGACTGTGAAGAGAACGAAAACACCATATATTTT.

The chain couples TRBV24-1 to TRBJ1-2; no clear D gene. From germline, CDR1 is KGHDR and CDR2 SFDVKD. This CDR3 region has 14 residues. The V end was cut by 0 bases, the J end by 1 base, with 5 bases between. CDR3: CATSDLASNYGYTF. In nucleotides, the CDR3 is TGTGCCACCAGTGATTTGGCGAGTAACTATGGCTACACCTTC.

The J gene is TRBJ1-2, the V gene TRBV27; 9 bases are a match to TRBD1. CDR1 and CDR2 (germline): MNHEY, SMNVEV (reference sequence). The CDR3 is 13 residues long. V lost 2 bases and J lost 7; bases outside the gene matches: 2. The DNA for the CDR3 is TGTGCCAGCAGTTTAGGGACAGGGTCTGGCTACACCTTC. Its protein product is CASSLGTGSGYTF.

The J gene is TRBJ1-4, the V gene TRBV18; 7 bases are shared with TRBD1. Germline trimming cut 4 bases from V and 8 bases from J; bases unmatched to any gene: 19. The length of the CDR3 is 18 residues. The germline gives CDR1 KGHSH, CDR2 LQKENI. CDR3 loop: CASSLQRQGLSSPEKLFF. Here the CDR3 DNA reads TGTGCCAGCTCACTCCAGCGACAGGGACTTTCTTCCCCCGAAAAACTGTTTTTT.

V gene TRBV6-5 combines with J gene TRBJ2-3; 9 bases line up with TRBD1. The germline gives CDR1 MNHEY, CDR2 SVGAGI. The CDR3 sequence is 15 residues long. The trim removed 5 bases at V and 5 bases at J, leaving 8 bases unmatched. The CDR3 DNA reads TGTGCCAGCAGTCGTACAGGGGGCTCTCAAGATACGCAGTATTTT. It codes for CASSRTGGSQDTQYF.

The chain carries TRBV18 and TRBJ1-6, with D unclear. The V and J ends lost 0 bases and 0 bases respectively, with 6 bases between them. CDR1 and CDR2 from the germline V gene are KGHSH and LQKENI. The CDR3 covers 16 residues. CDR3 DNA sequence: TGTGCCAGCTCACCACCGGTCAGCTCCTATAATTCACCCCTCCACTTT. Amino acid sequence: CASSPPVSSYNSPLHF.

The V call is TRBV9, the J call TRBJ1-6, with a weak D call TRBD1 (6 bases). Germline lookup yields CDR1 SGDLS and CDR2 YYNGEE. The V gene lost 0 bases and the J gene lost 0 bases, with 10 bases spanning the gap. The CDR3 spans 17 residues. CDR3 sequence (DNA): TGTGCCAGCAGCGTAGGGGGGCAAGTCTCCTATAATTCACCCCTCCACTTT. It is translated as CASSVGGQVSYNSPLHF.

V usage is TRBV7-3 and J usage is TRBJ2-7; D possibly uses TRBD1 or TRBD2 (5 bases each). V was shortened by 5 bases and J by 7 bases, with 15 bases between the two germline ends. The CDR3 contains 13 residues. CDR1 is SGHTA and CDR2 is FQGTGA in the germline V gene. The CDR3 DNA follows: TGTGCCAGCAGCCTTGAGGGTTGGGGGGAGCAGTACTTC. It yields the protein CASSLEGWGEQYF.

To note about this clone: This is likely a read error, given that the CDR3 carries no conserved phenylalanine or tryptophan at its end. The DNA is omitted, as the CDR3 cannot be located on it reliably, and the CDR3 follows TCRdb's listing. The chain uses TRBV7-9 and TRBJ1-1. The CDR3 has 12 amino acids, counting both end residues. Germline V CDR1 and CDR2: SEHNR, FQNEAQ (reference sequence). The CDR3 here is CASSLVRERPEI.

The chain couples TRBV30 to TRBJ2-5; no clear D. CDR1 GTSNPN and CDR2 SVGIG come from the germline V gene (reference sequence). Trimming shortened V by 1 base and J by 4 bases, and 4 bases separated the two germline ends. This CDR3 region has 11 residues. CDR3 region: CAWSERETQYF. CDR3 in DNA: TGTGCCTGGAGTGAGAGAGAGACCCAGTACTTC. The complete variable domain, with remaining parts taken from reference TRBV30 and TRBJ2-5, reads SQTIHQWPATLVQPVGSPLSLECTVEGTSNPNLYWYRQAAGRGLQLLFYSVGIGQISSEVPQNLSASRPQDRQFILSSKKLLLSDSGFYLCAWSERETQYFGPGTRLLVL.

The chain carries TRBV27 and TRBJ1-6; D unresolved. Trimming removed 4 bases from V and 7 bases from J, with 5 bases in between. Germline V lookup: CDR1 MNHEY, CDR2 SMNVEV (reference sequence). This CDR3 contains 12 residues. CDR3 sequence reads: CASSSYNSPLHF. The DNA for the CDR3 is TGTGCCAGCAGTTCTTACAATTCACCCCTCCACTTT.

V is TRBV19 and J is TRBJ2-4, with 8 positions matching TRBD2. CDR3 length: 16 amino acids. Trimming cost V 5 bases and J 4 bases; bases outside gene matches: 10. The germline gives CDR1 LNHDA, CDR2 SQIVND (reference sequence). As DNA, the CDR3 is TGTGCCAGTAGTCCCTCTCTGCGCGGGGGGAAAAACATTCAGTACTTC. Amino acids: CASSPSLRGGKNIQYF.

This clone appeared a single time. The CDR3 here is CASSSRAQGTDTQYF. CDR3 bases: TGTGCCAGCAGTTCCCGGGCTCAGGGGACAGATACGCAGTATTTT. This chain connects TRBV27 to TRBJ2-3; D perhaps matches TRBD1 (6 bases). Germline CDR1 and CDR2: MNHEY and SMNVEV (reference sequence). The CDR3 has 15 amino acids. Trimming took off 4 bases at V and 3 bases at J, with 14 bases between the two ends.